The TCR beta chain under discussion was sequenced for a study of cytomegalovirus exposure and HLA in healthy donors. Study observations and caveats: Sequencing had likely introduced a cluster of highly shared sequence variants as an artifact.

Use of 60 Vbeta and 13 Jbeta primers characterized the PCR. The table came from immunoSEQ multiplex PCR; TCRdb's copy has only in-frame clones and leaves some out. The data show about 130,000 clones, with 81% seen just once and 0.6% to 0.7% held by the top ten. Regarding this clone: Its specificity is unknown.

The CDR3 length is 15 residues. Germline V lookup: CDR1 MNHEY, CDR2 SMNVEV (reference sequence). V trimming: 3 bases; J trimming: 1 base; junction bases outside the gene matches: 3. The clonotype was recovered from a man aged 18 to 29 in good health and CMV-seronegative. This rearrangement joins TRBV27 to TRBJ2-7, with 10 bases fitting TRBD1. Sequencing was carried out using PBMCs. As DNA, the CDR3 is TGTGCCAGCAGTTTGAGACAGGGGGCTTCCTACGAGCAGTACTTC. Protein sequence: CASSLRQGASYEQYF.